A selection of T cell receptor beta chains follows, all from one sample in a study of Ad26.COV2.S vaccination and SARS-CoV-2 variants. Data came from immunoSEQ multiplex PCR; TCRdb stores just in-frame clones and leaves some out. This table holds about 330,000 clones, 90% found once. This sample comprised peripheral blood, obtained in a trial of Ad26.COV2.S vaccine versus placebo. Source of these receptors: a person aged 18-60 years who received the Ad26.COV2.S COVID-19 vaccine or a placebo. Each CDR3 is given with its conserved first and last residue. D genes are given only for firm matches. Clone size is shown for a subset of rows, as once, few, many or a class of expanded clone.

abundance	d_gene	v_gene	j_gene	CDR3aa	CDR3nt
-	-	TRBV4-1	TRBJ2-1	CASSQDVDNEQFF	TGCGCCAGCAGCCAAGATGTGGACAATGAGCAGTTCTTC
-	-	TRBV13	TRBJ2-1	CASSLLTGPYNEQFF	TGTGCCAGCAGCTTATTAACAGGGCCTTACAATGAGCAGTTCTTC
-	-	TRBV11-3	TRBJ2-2	CASSLQGGTGELFF	TGTGCCAGCAGCTTACAGGGAGGCACCGGGGAGCTGTTTTTT
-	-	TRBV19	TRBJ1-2	CASSIPPGGYTF	TGTGCCAGTAGTATCCCTCCAGGGGGCTACACCTTC
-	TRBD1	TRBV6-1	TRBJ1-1	CASSDQFLGTGVTEAFF	TGTGCCAGCAGTGATCAGTTTCTAGGGACAGGGGTCACTGAAGCTTTCTTT
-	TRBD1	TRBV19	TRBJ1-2	CASNLPGTGFYGYTF	TGTGCCAGTAATCTACCCGGGACAGGCTTCTATGGCTACACCTTC
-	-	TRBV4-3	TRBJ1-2	CASSQGLFLQDHYGYTF	TGCGCCAGCAGCCAAGGTCTTTTTCTACAGGACCACTATGGCTACACCTTC
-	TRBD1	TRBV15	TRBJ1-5	CATSGQGGSNQPQHF	TGTGCCACCAGCGGACAGGGAGGTAGCAATCAGCCCCAGCATTTT
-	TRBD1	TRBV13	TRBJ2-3	CASSLPRTGGDTQYF	TGTGCCAGCAGCTTACCGCGGACAGGGGGAGATACGCAGTATTTT
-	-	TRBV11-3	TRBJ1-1	CASSWTTNTEAFF	TGTGCCAGCAGCTGGACAACGAACACTGAAGCTTTCTTT
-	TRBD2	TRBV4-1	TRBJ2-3	CASSLGEGDTDTQYF	TGCGCCAGCAGCCTAGGGGAGGGCGACACAGATACGCAGTATTTT
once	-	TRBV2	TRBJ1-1	CASKGHINTEAFF	TGTGCCAGCAAGGGACACATAAACACTGAAGCTTTCTTT
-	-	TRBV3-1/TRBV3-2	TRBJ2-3	CASSLSDTQYF	TGTGCCAGCAGCCTCTCAGATACGCAGTATTTT
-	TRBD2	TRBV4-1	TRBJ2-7	CASSYERGPAYEQYF	TGCGCCAGCAGTTATGAGCGGGGGCCTGCCTACGAGCAGTACTTC
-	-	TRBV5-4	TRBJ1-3	CASSLGISRGYGSSGNTIYF	TGTGCCAGCAGCTTGGGAATCAGTAGGGGATACGGAAGTTCTGGAAACACCATATATTTT
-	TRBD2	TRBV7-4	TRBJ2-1	CASSFSSSGSNNEQFF	TGTGCCAGCAGCTTTTCTTCTAGCGGGAGTAACAATGAGCAGTTCTTC
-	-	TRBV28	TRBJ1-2	CASSPNPRRLKNYGYTF	TGTGCCAGCAGTCCAAACCCCCGACGACTAAAAAACTATGGCTACACCTTC
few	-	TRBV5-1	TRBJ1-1	CASSLAGGFTEAFF	TGCGCCAGCAGCTTGGCGGGGGGGTTCACTGAAGCTTTCTTT
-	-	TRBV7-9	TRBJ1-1	CASSLVGAASEAFF	TGTGCCAGCAGCTTAGTTGGGGCAGCCTCCGAAGCTTTCTTT
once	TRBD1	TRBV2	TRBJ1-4	CASSVLQTGANEKLFF	TGTGCCAGCAGTGTACTCCAGACAGGGGCTAATGAAAAACTGTTTTTT
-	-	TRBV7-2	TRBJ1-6	CASSFLGAPLHF	TGTGCCAGCAGCTTCCTCGGGGCACCCCTCCACTTT
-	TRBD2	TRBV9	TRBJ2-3	CASSPGLAGRSRWPGLGTDTQYF	TGTGCCAGCAGCCCGGGACTAGCGGGAAGGTCCAGGTGGCCCGGGTTGGGCACAGATACGCAGTATTTT